One and the same sample provided the 27 T cell receptor beta chains below, sequenced in a study of blood T cell repertoires in COVID-19. Measured with immunoSEQ multiplex PCR; TCRdb has only the in-frame clones, and not every one. This table holds about 210,000 clones, around nine tenths found once. The sample was peripheral blood. These receptors all come from a young man with active or convalescent COVID-19.

The rearrangement uses TRBV19 and TRBJ2-1; TRBD2 matches at 14 bases. The CDR3 consists of 17 residues. V dropped 4 bases and J dropped 7; count of bases not matched to a gene: 9. In germline, CDR1 is LNHDA, CDR2 SQIVND (reference sequence). The CDR3 reads CASSTGLAGEARNEQFF. In DNA, the CDR3 is TGTGCCAGTAGTACGGGACTAGCGGGGGAGGCCCGGAATGAGCAGTTCTTC. The variable domain in full, completed from reference TRBV19 and TRBJ2-1, reads DGGITQSPKYLFRKEGQNVTLSCEQNLNHDAMYWYRQDPGQGLRLIYYSQIVNDFQKGDIAEGYSVSREKKESFPLTVTSAQKNPTAFYLCASSTGLAGEARNEQFFGPGTRLTVL.

V is TRBV4-2 and J is TRBJ1-2, with no clear D. The germline CDR1 and CDR2 sequences are LGHNA and YNFKEQ. The CDR3 consists of 18 residues. The V and J ends lost 0 bases and 1 base respectively, with 18 bases between them. CDR3 sequence reads: CASSQEGFRIGINYGYTF. The CDR3 DNA follows: TGTGCCAGCAGCCAAGAAGGTTTCCGAATCGGGATTAACTATGGCTACACCTTC.

The table lists this clone with a few counts. The chain uses TRBV5-4 and TRBJ2-1; TRBD2 matches 7 bases. The germline CDR1 and CDR2 sequences are SGHNT and YYREEE (reference sequence). The CDR3 contains 16 residues. Germline trimming cut 4 bases from V and 3 bases from J; bases unmatched to any gene: 10. CDR3 protein: CASSPEARGNYNEQFF. For the CDR3, the DNA is TGTGCCAGCAGCCCGGAGGCGCGGGGGAACTACAATGAGCAGTTCTTC. Together with reference TRBV5-4 and TRBJ2-1, the CDR3 gives the full variable domain: ETGVTQSPTHLIKTRGQQVTLRCSSQSGHNTVSWYQQALGQGPQFIFQYYREEENGRGNFPPRFSGLQFPNYSSELNVNALELDDSALYLCASSPEARGNYNEQFFGPGTRLTVL.

The rearrangement uses TRBV4-2 and TRBJ2-3; 8 nucleotides agree with TRBD1. The CDR3 runs 16 residues. V was clipped by 1 base and J by 0 bases; unmatched bases: 3. Germline V CDR1 and CDR2: LGHNA, YNFKEQ. The CDR3 spells CASSQVRGRSTDTQYF. CDR3 sequence (DNA): TGTGCCAGCAGCCAAGTCAGGGGGCGAAGCACAGATACGCAGTATTTT.

The CDR3 DNA reads TGTGCCAGTTGCAGCAGTAGCGGGTTCACCGGGGAGCTGTTTTTT. Translation: CASCSSSGFTGELFF. V is TRBV28 and J is TRBJ2-2; TRBD2 matches at 7 bases. The CDR3 sequence is 15 residues long. In germline, CDR1 is MDHEN, CDR2 SYDVKM. With V trimmed by 9 bases and J by 4 bases, 11 bases remained unmatched.

The J gene is TRBJ2-1, the V gene TRBV5-1; 7 bases match TRBD2. V shed 0 bases and J 9 bases; nucleotides not matched to a gene: 6. Germline lookup yields CDR1 SGHRS and CDR2 YFSETQ. The CDR3 sequence is 14 residues long. The CDR3 loop is CASSLVGGSTEQFF. In nucleotides, the CDR3 is TGCGCCAGCAGCTTGGTGGGCGGGAGTACTGAGCAGTTCTTC. The complete variable domain, with remaining parts taken from reference TRBV5-1 and TRBJ2-1, reads KAGVTQTPRYLIKTRGQQVTLSCSPISGHRSVSWYQQTPGQGLQFLFEYFSETQRNKGNFPGRFSGRQFSNSRSEMNVSTLELGDSALYLCASSLVGGSTEQFFGPGTRLTVL.

The V gene is TRBV5-8, the J gene TRBJ1-1, with D possibly TRBD1 on 5 matching bases. This CDR3 comprises 11 residues. Germline CDR1 is SGHTS and CDR2 is YDEGEE. The germline V and J ends were trimmed by 5 bases and 7 bases, with 9 bases remaining between them. CDR3 nucleotides: TGTGCCAGCAGGTCCACAGGTGAAGCTTTCTTT. Protein sequence: CASRSTGEAFF.

This chain uses TRBV6-2 or TRBV6-3 with TRBJ2-7, with D unclear. Germline CDR1 is MNHEY and CDR2 is SVGEGT. The CDR3 totals 18 residues. Trimming pared 2 bases from V and 3 bases from J, leaving 23 bases between. The CDR3: CASSYPKALQKHLYEQYF. The CDR3 nucleotides are TGTGCCAGCAGTTACCCCAAAGCCCTCCAAAAGCACCTCTACGAGCAGTACTTC.

This clone is a singleton in its sample. The V gene is TRBV5-6, the J gene TRBJ2-3; tentative D call: TRBD2 (7 bases). The CDR3 spans 14 residues. Per germline, CDR1 SGHDT and CDR2 YYEEEE. Trimming cost V 0 bases and J 5 bases, with 10 bases left between them. The CDR3 sequence: CASSLGGGGDTQYF. The CDR3 DNA sequence: TGTGCCAGCAGCTTGGGCGGGGGCGGAGATACGCAGTATTTT. The variable domain in full, with the rest retrieved from reference TRBV5-6 and TRBJ2-3, is DAGVTQSPTHLIKTRGQQVTLRCSPKSGHDTVSWYQQALGQGPQFIFQYYEEEERQRGNFPDRFSGHQFPNYSSELNVNALLLGDSALYLCASSLGGGGDTQYFGPGTRLTVL.

The CDR3 reads CASSSAGGALRGYTF. The CDR3 DNA reads TGTGCCAGCAGCTCAGCGGGGGGGGCGCTACGTGGCTACACCTTC. The chain has TRBV7-2 and TRBJ1-2, with D perhaps matching TRBD1 (6 bases). Germline V CDR1 and CDR2: SGHTA, FQGNSA. The CDR3 loop spans 15 amino acids. V gave up 4 bases and J gave up 7 bases, with 19 bases separating them.

This clone has more than one count but fewer than ten. The chain links TRBV29-1 to TRBJ2-1, with D tentatively TRBD2 (5 bases). Trimming cost V 6 bases and J 5 bases, with 5 bases left between them. This CDR3 is 10 amino acids long. Germline V gene data show CDR1 as SQVTM and CDR2 as ANQGSEA. The CDR3 sequence: CSVRDNEQFF. The CDR3 DNA reads TGCAGCGTGAGGGACAATGAGCAGTTCTTC.

The rearrangement joins TRBV30 to TRBJ1-5; TRBD1 matches at 8 bases. This CDR3 region has 15 residues. J was trimmed by 3 bases and V by 0 bases; bases with no gene match: 4. Germline CDR1 and CDR2: GTSNPN and SVGIG (reference sequence). DNA of the CDR3: TGTGCCTGGAGTGTACACAGGGGGAACAATCAGCCCCAGCATTTT. Its translation is CAWSVHRGNNQPQHF.

V usage is TRBV3-1 (or the pseudogene TRBV3-2) and J usage is TRBJ1-2, with 7 bases fitting TRBD1. Germline-derived CDR1 and CDR2 are LGHDT and YNNKEL (reference sequence). Trimming removed 0 bases from V and 8 bases from J; junction bases left unmatched: 6. The CDR3 is 14 residues long. In DNA form, the CDR3 reads TGTGCCAGCAGCCAAGAAGCCAGGGGGGACGGCTACACCTTC. This encodes CASSQEARGDGYTF.

V usage is TRBV29-1 and J usage is TRBJ1-4, with TRBD1 matching 9 bases. CDR3 size: 12 residues. Trimming cost V 6 bases and J 5 bases; bases outside gene matches: 1. Germline V gene sequence: CDR1 SQVTM, CDR2 ANQGSEA. Here the CDR3 reads CSVTGGNEKLFF. The DNA for the CDR3 is TGCAGCGTGACAGGGGGAAATGAAAAACTGTTTTTT.

This rearrangement joins TRBV28 to TRBJ1-5, with 10 bases aligning to TRBD1. This CDR3 is built from 16 residues. Germline V gene data show CDR1 as MDHEN and CDR2 as SYDVKM. V lost 6 bases, J lost 1 base, and 6 bases stayed unmatched. The CDR3 sequence: CASRPRQGASNQPQHF. The CDR3 region has the DNA TGTGCCAGCAGACCGAGACAGGGGGCGAGCAATCAGCCCCAGCATTTT.

The chain recombines TRBV19 with TRBJ1-5; no definite D call. V lost 3 bases and J lost 0, with 9 bases in between. The CDR3 sequence is 15 residues long. Looked up from germline, CDR1 is LNHDA and CDR2 is SQIVND (reference sequence). The CDR3 protein is CASSISTVSNQPQHF. The CDR3 DNA reads as TGTGCCAGTAGTATTAGTACAGTTAGCAATCAGCCCCAGCATTTT.

The table lists this clone with a count of one. This rearrangement joins TRBV30 to TRBJ2-7; tentative D call: TRBD1 (6 bases). The CDR3 is 15 residues long. CDR1 GTSNPN and CDR2 SVGIG come from the germline V gene (reference sequence). Trimming took off 0 bases at V and 3 bases at J, with 15 bases between the two ends. The CDR3 loop reads CAWSVFDGRGYEQYF. In nucleotides, the CDR3 is TGTGCCTGGAGTGTATTTGATGGCAGGGGCTACGAGCAGTACTTC.

The rearrangement joins TRBV4-2 to TRBJ1-1; D is perhaps TRBD1 (5 bases). This CDR3 has 13 residues. CDR1 and CDR2 from the germline V gene are LGHNA and YNFKEQ. Trimming took 3 bases from V and 5 from J, leaving 10 bases between them. The CDR3 bases are TGTGCCAGCAGCCAGGTTGGGGCAACTGAAGCTTTCTTT. It codes for CASSQVGATEAFF.

V gene TRBV28 combines with J gene TRBJ1-5; 7 positions match TRBD1. This CDR3 has 18 residues. Per the germline V gene, CDR1 is MDHEN and CDR2 is SYDVKM. V was clipped by 5 bases and J by 0 bases; unmatched bases: 13. CDR3 sequence reads: CASSPGTVYVYSNQPQHF. The CDR3 bases are TGTGCCAGCAGTCCCGGGACAGTTTACGTTTATAGCAATCAGCCCCAGCATTTT.

The CDR3 DNA is TGTGCCAGCAGTTTATCGGGAGCGGGAGTGGGGGAGCAGTACTTC. This translates into CASSLSGAGVGEQYF. V is TRBV27 and J is TRBJ2-7, with 8 nucleotides matching TRBD2. V shed 0 bases and J 7 bases; nucleotides not matched to a gene: 8. The CDR3 sequence is 15 residues long. Germline CDR1 is MNHEY and CDR2 is SMNVEV (reference sequence).

The rearrangement uses TRBV19 and TRBJ2-1; perhaps TRBD2 as D (6 bases). The CDR3 runs 16 residues. The V end lost 8 bases, the J end lost 1 base, and 18 bases lay between the germline ends. CDR1 LNHDA and CDR2 SQIVND come from the germline V gene (reference sequence). CDR3 in amino acids: CASYGRKERSYNEQFF. CDR3 nucleotide sequence: TGTGCCAGTTACGGGAGAAAGGAGCGGTCCTACAATGAGCAGTTCTTC.

The V call is TRBV30, the J call TRBJ1-2; D is perhaps TRBD1 (5 bases). CDR1 GTSNPN and CDR2 SVGIG come from the germline V gene (reference sequence). The CDR3 is made up of 11 amino acids. The ends were cut back, 4 bases at V and 7 bases at J, with 10 bases in the middle. The CDR3 loop is CAWTSGGGYTF. The CDR3 region has the DNA TGTGCCTGGACCTCCGGGGGTGGCTACACCTTC.

This clone was counted a single time. The chain carries TRBV25-1 and TRBJ2-1; 8 bases are a match to TRBD2. CDR1 and CDR2 (germline): MGHDK, SYGVNS. This CDR3 is 13 amino acids long. With 5 bases clipped from V and 6 bases from J, the junction kept 3 bases outside the gene matches. The CDR3 DNA follows: TGTGCCAGCAGTAATAGCGGGGTCAATGAGCAGTTCTTC. This translates into CASSNSGVNEQFF.

This sequence joins TRBV27 and TRBJ2-1; 9 bases are a match to TRBD2. Trimming cost V 2 bases and J 7 bases; bases outside gene matches: 12. Looked up from germline, CDR1 is MNHEY and CDR2 is SMNVEV (reference sequence). The CDR3 totals 17 residues. This chain's CDR3 is CASSLREASGNKNEQFF. The CDR3 DNA reads TGTGCCAGCAGTTTAAGGGAAGCTAGCGGGAATAAGAATGAGCAGTTCTTC.

The chain uses TRBV29-1 and TRBJ2-1, with TRBD1 matching 8 bases. The CDR3 is made up of 16 amino acids. CDR1 is SQVTM, CDR2 ANQGSEA, per germline. With 0 bases clipped from V and 6 bases from J, the junction kept 10 bases outside the gene matches. The CDR3 DNA reads TGCAGCGTTGAAGATCCTGGCAGGGGGCCCAGCAATGAGCAGTTCTTC. This sequence encodes CSVEDPGRGPSNEQFF.

The chain joins TRBV19 to TRBJ1-1; TRBD1 is a possible D gene (5 bases). The CDR3 is 14 residues long. The V end was cut by 6 bases, the J end by 6 bases, with 17 bases between. CDR1 and CDR2 (germline): LNHDA, SQIVND (reference sequence). The DNA of the CDR3 is TGTGCCAGTAGGACAGCCGCGTCGGTGGCTGAAGCTTTCTTT. The encoded protein is CASRTAASVAEAFF. Drawing the rest from reference TRBV19 and TRBJ1-1, the complete variable domain is DGGITQSPKYLFRKEGQNVTLSCEQNLNHDAMYWYRQDPGQGLRLIYYSQIVNDFQKGDIAEGYSVSREKKESFPLTVTSAQKNPTAFYLCASRTAASVAEAFFGQGTRLTVV.

The rearrangement uses TRBV19 and TRBJ1-4; D is unclear. Germline assignment: CDR1 LNHDA and CDR2 SQIVND (reference sequence). Deletions cut 4 bases from V and 3 bases from J, with 12 bases between. This CDR3 spans 15 amino acids. The chain's CDR3 is CASSRIAGANEKLFF. The DNA of the CDR3 is TGTGCCAGTAGTAGGATCGCGGGTGCTAATGAAAAACTGTTTTTT.